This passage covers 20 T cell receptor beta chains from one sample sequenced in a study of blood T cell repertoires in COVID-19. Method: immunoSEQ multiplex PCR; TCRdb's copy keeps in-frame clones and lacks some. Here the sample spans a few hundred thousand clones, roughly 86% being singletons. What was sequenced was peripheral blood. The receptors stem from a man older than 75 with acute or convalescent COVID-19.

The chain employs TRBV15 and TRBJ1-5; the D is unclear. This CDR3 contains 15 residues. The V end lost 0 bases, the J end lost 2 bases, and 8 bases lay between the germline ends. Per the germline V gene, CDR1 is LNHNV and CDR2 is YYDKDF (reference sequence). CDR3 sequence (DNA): TGTGCCACCAGCAGAGATCCGGCGGGCAATCAGCCCCAGCATTTT. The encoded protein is CATSRDPAGNQPQHF.

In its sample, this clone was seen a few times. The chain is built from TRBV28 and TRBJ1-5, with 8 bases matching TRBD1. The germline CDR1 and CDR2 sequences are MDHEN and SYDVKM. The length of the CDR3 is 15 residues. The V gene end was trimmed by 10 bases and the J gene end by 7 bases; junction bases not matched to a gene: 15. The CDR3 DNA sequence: TGTGCCACCCACAGGGTTACACAGGGGGACCAGCCCCAGCATTTT. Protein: CATHRVTQGDQPQHF.

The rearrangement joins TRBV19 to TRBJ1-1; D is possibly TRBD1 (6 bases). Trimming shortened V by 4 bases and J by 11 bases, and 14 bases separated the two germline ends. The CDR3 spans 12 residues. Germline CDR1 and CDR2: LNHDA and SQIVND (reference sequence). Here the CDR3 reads CASSTRTAGAFF. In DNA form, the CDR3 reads TGTGCCAGTAGTACCAGGACAGCAGGGGCTTTCTTT.

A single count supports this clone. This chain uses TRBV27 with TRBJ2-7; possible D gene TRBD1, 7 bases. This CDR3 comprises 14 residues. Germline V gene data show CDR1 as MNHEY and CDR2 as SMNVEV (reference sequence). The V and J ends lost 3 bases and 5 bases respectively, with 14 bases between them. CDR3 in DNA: TGTGCCAGCAGTTTGGAGGGGGCTAGCGACGAGCAGTACTTC. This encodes CASSLEGASDEQYF.

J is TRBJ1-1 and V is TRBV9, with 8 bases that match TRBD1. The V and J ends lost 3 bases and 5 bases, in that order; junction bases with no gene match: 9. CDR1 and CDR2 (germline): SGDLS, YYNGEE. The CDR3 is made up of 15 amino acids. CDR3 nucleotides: TGTGCCAGCAGCGCCCTCGGACAGGGAGAGACTGAAGCTTTCTTT. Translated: CASSALGQGETEAFF.

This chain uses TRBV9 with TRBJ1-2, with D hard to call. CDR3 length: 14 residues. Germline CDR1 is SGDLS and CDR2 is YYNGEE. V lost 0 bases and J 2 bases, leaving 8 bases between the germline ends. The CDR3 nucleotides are TGTGCCAGCAGCGTAGAGCCCCGGAACTATGGCTACACCTTC. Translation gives CASSVEPRNYGYTF.

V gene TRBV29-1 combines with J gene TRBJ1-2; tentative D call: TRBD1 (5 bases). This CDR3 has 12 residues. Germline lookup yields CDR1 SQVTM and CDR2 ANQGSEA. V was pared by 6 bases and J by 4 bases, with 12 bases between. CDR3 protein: CSVLEGLYGYTF. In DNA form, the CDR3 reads TGCAGCGTGCTGGAGGGGCTCTATGGCTACACCTTC. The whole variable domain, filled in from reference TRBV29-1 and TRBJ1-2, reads SAVISQKPSRDICQRGTSLTIQCQVDSQVTMMFWYRQQPGQSLTLIATANQGSEATYESGFVIDKFPISRPNLTFSTLTVSNMSPEDSSIYLCSVLEGLYGYTFGSGTRLTVV.

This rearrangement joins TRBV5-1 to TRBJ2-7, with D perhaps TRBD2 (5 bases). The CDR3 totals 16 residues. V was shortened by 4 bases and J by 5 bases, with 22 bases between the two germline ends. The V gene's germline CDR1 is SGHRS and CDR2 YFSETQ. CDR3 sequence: CASSPGWAGGRDEQYF. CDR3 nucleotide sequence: TGCGCCAGCAGCCCCGGGTGGGCAGGAGGTCGGGACGAGCAGTACTTC.

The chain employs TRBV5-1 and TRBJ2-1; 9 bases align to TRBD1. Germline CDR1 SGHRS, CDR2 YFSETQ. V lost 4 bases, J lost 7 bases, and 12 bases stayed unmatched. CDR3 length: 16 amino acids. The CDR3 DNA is TGCGCCAGCAGCCCCGACCCGGGACAGGGCGCGAATGAGCAGTTCTTC. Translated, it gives CASSPDPGQGANEQFF.

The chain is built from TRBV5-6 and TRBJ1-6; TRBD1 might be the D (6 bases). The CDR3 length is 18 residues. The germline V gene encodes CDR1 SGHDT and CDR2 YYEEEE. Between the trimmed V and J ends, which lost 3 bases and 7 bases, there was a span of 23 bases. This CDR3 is CASSSYDGGAGWNSPLHF. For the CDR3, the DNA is TGTGCCAGCAGCTCGTACGACGGGGGGGCTGGGTGGAATTCACCCCTCCACTTT.

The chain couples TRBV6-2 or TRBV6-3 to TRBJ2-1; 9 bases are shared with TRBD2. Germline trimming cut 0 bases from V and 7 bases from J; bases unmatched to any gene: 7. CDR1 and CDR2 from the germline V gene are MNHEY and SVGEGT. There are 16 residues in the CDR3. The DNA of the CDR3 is TGTGCCAGCAGTTACTCAACGCGGGGGGGAGTGAATGAGCAGTTCTTC. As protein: CASSYSTRGGVNEQFF.

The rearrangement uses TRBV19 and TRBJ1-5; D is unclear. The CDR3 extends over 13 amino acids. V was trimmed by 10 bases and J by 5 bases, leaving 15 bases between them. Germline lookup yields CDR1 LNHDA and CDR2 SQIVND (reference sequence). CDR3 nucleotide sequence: TGTGCCACGGGGTCTGGGAGTCATCAGCCCCAGCATTTT. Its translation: CATGSGSHQPQHF. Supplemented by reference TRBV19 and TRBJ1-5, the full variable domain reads DGGITQSPKYLFRKEGQNVTLSCEQNLNHDAMYWYRQDPGQGLRLIYYSQIVNDFQKGDIAEGYSVSREKKESFPLTVTSAQKNPTAFYLCATGSGSHQPQHFGDGTRLSIL.

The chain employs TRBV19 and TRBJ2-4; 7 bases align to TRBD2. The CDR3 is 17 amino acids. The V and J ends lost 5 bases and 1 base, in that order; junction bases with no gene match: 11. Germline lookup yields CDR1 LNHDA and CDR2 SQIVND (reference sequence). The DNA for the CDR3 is TGTGCCAGTAGTCATTTGGGCGGGGGTTCGGCCAAAAACATTCAGTACTTC. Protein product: CASSHLGGGSAKNIQYF.

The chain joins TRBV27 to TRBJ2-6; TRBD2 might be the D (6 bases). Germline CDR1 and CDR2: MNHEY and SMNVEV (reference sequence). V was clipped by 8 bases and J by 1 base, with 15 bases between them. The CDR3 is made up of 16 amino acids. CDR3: CASPLEGSSGANVLTF. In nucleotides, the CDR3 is TGTGCCAGCCCCCTGGAGGGGAGTTCTGGGGCCAACGTCCTGACTTTC.

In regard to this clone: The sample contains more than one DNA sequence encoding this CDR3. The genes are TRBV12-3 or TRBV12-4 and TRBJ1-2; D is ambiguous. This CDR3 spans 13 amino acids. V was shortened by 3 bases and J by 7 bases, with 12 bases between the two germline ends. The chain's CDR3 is CASSLEGAGGYTF. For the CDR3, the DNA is TGTGCCAGCAGTTTGGAGGGCGCAGGTGGCTACACCTTC.

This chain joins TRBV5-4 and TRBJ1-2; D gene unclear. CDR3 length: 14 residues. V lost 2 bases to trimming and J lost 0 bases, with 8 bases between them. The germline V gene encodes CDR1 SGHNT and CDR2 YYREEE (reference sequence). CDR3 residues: CASSFYSSNYGYTF. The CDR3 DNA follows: TGTGCCAGCAGCTTTTACAGCTCTAACTATGGCTACACCTTC.

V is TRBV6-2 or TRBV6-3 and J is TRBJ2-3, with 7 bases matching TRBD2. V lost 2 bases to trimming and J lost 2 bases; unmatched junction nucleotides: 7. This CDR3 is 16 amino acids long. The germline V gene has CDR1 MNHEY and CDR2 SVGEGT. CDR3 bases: TGTGCCAGCAGTTACCACCGACTAGCTTTCACAGATACGCAGTATTTT. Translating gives CASSYHRLAFTDTQYF.

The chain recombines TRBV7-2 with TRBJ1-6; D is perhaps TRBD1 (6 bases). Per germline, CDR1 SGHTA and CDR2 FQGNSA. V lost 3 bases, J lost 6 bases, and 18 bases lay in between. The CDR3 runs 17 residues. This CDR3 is CASSFLGTIRTNSPLHF. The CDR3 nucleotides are TGTGCCAGCAGCTTCCTTGGGACAATCCGAACTAATTCACCCCTCCACTTT.

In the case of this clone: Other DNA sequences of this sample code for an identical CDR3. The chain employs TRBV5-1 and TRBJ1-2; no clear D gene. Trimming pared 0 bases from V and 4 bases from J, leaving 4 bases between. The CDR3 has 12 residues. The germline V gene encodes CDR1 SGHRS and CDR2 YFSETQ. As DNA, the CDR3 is TGCGCCAGCAGCTTGGACACCTATGGCTACACCTTC. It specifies CASSLDTYGYTF.

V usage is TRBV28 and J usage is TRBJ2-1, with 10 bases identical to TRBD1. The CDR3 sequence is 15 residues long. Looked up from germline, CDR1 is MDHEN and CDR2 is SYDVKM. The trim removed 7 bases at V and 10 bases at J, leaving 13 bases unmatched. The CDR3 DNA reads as TGTGCCAGCAACCTACCCGGGACAGGGGCACGGGAGCAGTTCTTC. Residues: CASNLPGTGAREQFF.